This entry is about one TCR beta chain. The sample is drawn from a study of T cell changes during pregnancy in multiple sclerosis. With 1 base removed from V and 2 bases from J, the gap between germline ends came to 9 bases. Germline assignment: CDR1 SQVTM and CDR2 ANQGSEA. The CDR3 is 13 amino acids. Clones were sequenced by immunoSEQ multiplex PCR, and TCRdb holds only the in-frame ones, with some missing. The data hold approximately 10,000 clones, with 83% observed a single time. The V call is TRBV29-1, the J call TRBJ2-7, with TRBD2 as a possible D gene (5 bases). The specimen was CD8+ T cells from peripheral blood mononuclear cells, collected in the third trimester of pregnancy. The clonotype comes from a female donor in good health, enrolled as a control in a pregnancy study. In DNA form, the CDR3 reads TGCAGCGTTGAAGGACTGGAGGCCTACGAGCAGTACTTC. It encodes CSVEGLEAYEQYF.